Presented here are 10 T cell receptor beta chains from one specimen sequenced in a study of early T cells in non-severe SARS-CoV-2 infection. TCRdb passed the 5' RACE reads through MiXCR, listing each CDR3 protein once. The sample holds 50,000 to 60,000 distinct CDR3 sequences; under 7.5% are singletons and the top ten take roughly 5.6%. Sequenced material: whole blood, taken at baseline. These receptors all stem from an adult who was a healthcare worker with PCR-confirmed SARS-CoV-2 infection or an uninfected control (not recorded which).

This clonotype has just a few counts. The chain is built from TRBV5-4 and TRBJ2-4; 10 nucleotides match TRBD2. Germline V lookup: CDR1 SGHNT, CDR2 YYREEE (reference sequence). The junction had 7 bases not matched to a gene; V was cut back by 4 bases and J by 0 bases. The CDR3 totals 17 residues. The CDR3 bases are TGTGCCAGCAGCGAATCTAGCGGGGGTCTAGCCAAAAACATTCAGTACTTC. It is translated as CASSESSGGLAKNIQYF.

In its sample, this clonotype was seen many times. The chain's CDR3 is CATSSPASGDTQYF. As DNA, the CDR3 is TGTGCCACCAGCAGCCCGGCCTCAGGGGATACGCAGTATTTT. This rearrangement joins TRBV15 to TRBJ2-3, with D possibly being TRBD1 (5 bases). The V end lost 3 bases, the J end lost 6 bases, and 13 bases lay between the germline ends. This CDR3 contains 14 residues. The V gene's germline CDR1 is LNHNV and CDR2 YYDKDF (reference sequence).

The chain has TRBV3-1 and TRBJ2-7, with D possibly TRBD1 on 6 matching bases. Germline loops: CDR1 LGHDT, CDR2 YNNKEL (reference sequence). V shed 1 base and J shed 1 base, with 8 bases lying between them. The CDR3 has 14 residues. CDR3 DNA sequence: TGTGCCAGCAGCCAAGGGACAGCTTCCTACGAGCAGTACTTC. Translation: CASSQGTASYEQYF.

The V gene is TRBV20-1, the J gene TRBJ1-2, with TRBD1 matching 7 bases. Germline lookup yields CDR1 DFQATT and CDR2 SNEGSKA (reference sequence). The junction had 2 bases not matched to a gene; V was cut back by 5 bases and J by 2 bases. The CDR3 is made up of 12 amino acids. The CDR3 sequence is CSALQGNYGYTF. The CDR3 region has the DNA TGCAGTGCTTTACAGGGGAACTATGGCTACACCTTC.

This clonotype was counted at least ten times. This chain uses TRBV20-1 with TRBJ2-3, with TRBD2 matching 11 bases. V shed 2 bases, J shed 1 base, and the junction held 8 bases outside the gene matches. Germline V gene sequence: CDR1 DFQATT, CDR2 SNEGSKA (reference sequence). CDR3 length: 17 residues. In DNA form, the CDR3 reads TGCAGTGCTAGACTAGCGGGGGGCGTTATGGGCACAGATACGCAGTATTTT. As protein: CSARLAGGVMGTDTQYF.

This clonotype was counted many times. The J gene is TRBJ2-3, the V gene TRBV6-6, with D uncertain. The CDR3 contains 19 residues. The V gene's germline CDR1 is MNHNY and CDR2 SVGAGI (reference sequence). The germline V and J ends were trimmed by 2 bases and 0 bases, with 21 bases remaining between them. The CDR3 DNA follows: TGTGCCAGCAGTTACCCTCTGTCGCCGACTGCCTCTAGCACAGATACGCAGTATTTT. Protein product: CASSYPLSPTASSTDTQYF.

This clonotype was detected many times. CDR3 sequence reads: CASSVVSGGAPDTQYF. The CDR3 DNA reads as TGTGCCAGCAGCGTAGTTAGCGGGGGGGCCCCAGATACGCAGTATTTT. The chain has TRBV9 and TRBJ2-3, with TRBD2 matching 11 bases. From germline, CDR1 is SGDLS and CDR2 YYNGEE. The J segment lost 4 bases and the V segment lost 0 bases, leaving 4 bases of the junction unmatched. The CDR3 covers 16 residues. Together with reference TRBV9 and TRBJ2-3, the CDR3 gives the full variable domain: DSGVTQTPKHLITATGQRVTLRCSPRSGDLSVYWYQQSLDQGLQFLIQYYNGEERAKGNILERFSAQQFPDLHSELNLSSLELGDSALYFCASSVVSGGAPDTQYFGPGTRLTVL.

In this sample, this clonotype turned up many times. The gene calls are TRBV28 and TRBJ1-1; TRBD1 agrees at 7 bases. The CDR3 consists of 12 residues. Germline-derived CDR1 and CDR2 are MDHEN and SYDVKM. V shed 7 bases and J 7 bases; nucleotides not matched to a gene: 6. The CDR3 DNA reads TGTGCCAGCATCAAGGGGGCCGGTGAAGCTTTCTTT. Its protein is CASIKGAGEAFF.

Here the CDR3 DNA reads TGTGCCAGCAGCCCTATTGGGTCGCGAACCTACGAGCAGTACTTC. It is translated as CASSPIGSRTYEQYF. This chain connects TRBV5-6 to TRBJ2-7; D is uncertain. Looked up from germline, CDR1 is SGHDT and CDR2 is YYEEEE. The CDR3 sequence is 15 residues long. V was clipped by 4 bases and J by 2 bases, with 16 bases between them.

This clonotype showed up many times. This chain links TRBV29-1 with TRBJ1-4; no firm D call. The germline V and J ends were trimmed by 5 bases and 6 bases, with 10 bases remaining between them. The CDR3 is made up of 12 amino acids. Germline CDR1 SQVTM, CDR2 ANQGSEA. This CDR3 is CSVCGIDEKLFF. CDR3 sequence (DNA): TGCAGCGTTTGTGGTATTGATGAAAAACTGTTTTTT.